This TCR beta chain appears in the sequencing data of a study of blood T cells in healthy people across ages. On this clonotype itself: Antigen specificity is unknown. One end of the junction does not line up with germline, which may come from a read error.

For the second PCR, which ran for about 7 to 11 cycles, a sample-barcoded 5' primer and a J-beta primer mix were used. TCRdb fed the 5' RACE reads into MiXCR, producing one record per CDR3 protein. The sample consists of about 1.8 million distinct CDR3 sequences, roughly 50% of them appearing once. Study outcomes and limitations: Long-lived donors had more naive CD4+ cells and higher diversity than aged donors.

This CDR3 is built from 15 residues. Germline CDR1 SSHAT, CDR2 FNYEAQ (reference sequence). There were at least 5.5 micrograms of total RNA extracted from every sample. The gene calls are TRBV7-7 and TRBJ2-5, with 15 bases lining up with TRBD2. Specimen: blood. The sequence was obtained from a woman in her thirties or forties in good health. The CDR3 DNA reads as TGTGCTAGCAGCCCGTCCGGGACTAGCGGGGGGTGGCAGTACTTC. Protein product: CASSPSGTSGGWQYF.